This T cell receptor (beta chain) was recorded in a study of shared clonotypes between healthy human individuals. General study results and limits: Sampling involved blood alone; tissue repertoires likely differ.

Assay used: immunoSEQ multiplex PCR; TCRdb lists only in-frame clones, some missing. Of around 2.1 million clones in the sample, roughly 91% were seen once. As for this clone: Its antigen is not identified.

Terminally differentiated effector memory CD45RA+ cells were left out of the naive CD8 fraction, which was CD45RO-negative and positively selected for CCR7. This CDR3 contains 18 residues. CDR1 and CDR2 (germline): SEHNR, FQNEAQ (reference sequence). Trimming removed 3 bases from V and 8 bases from J; junction bases left unmatched: 11. Sample: naive CD8+ T cells from PBMCs. The chain has TRBV7-9 and TRBJ2-1, with 15 bases aligning to TRBD2. The receptor's source is a young man in good health. Some clones in this sample may be carry-over from other donors' samples. The DNA for the CDR3 is TGTGCCAGCAGCTTCACCCGGACTAGCGGGAGGGCCTGGCATGAGCAGTTCTTC. Protein product: CASSFTRTSGRAWHEQFF.